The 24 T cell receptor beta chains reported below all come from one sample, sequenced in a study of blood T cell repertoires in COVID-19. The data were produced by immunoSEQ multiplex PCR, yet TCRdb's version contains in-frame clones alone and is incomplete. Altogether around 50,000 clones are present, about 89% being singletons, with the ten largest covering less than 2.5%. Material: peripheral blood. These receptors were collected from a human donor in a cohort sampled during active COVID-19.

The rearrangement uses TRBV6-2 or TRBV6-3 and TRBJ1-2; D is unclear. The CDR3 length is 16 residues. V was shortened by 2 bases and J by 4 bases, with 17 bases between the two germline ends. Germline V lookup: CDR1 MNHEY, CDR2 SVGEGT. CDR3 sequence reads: CASSYPRGGNSYGYTF. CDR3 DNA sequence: TGTGCCAGCAGTTACCCTCGTGGAGGGAATAGCTATGGCTACACCTTC.

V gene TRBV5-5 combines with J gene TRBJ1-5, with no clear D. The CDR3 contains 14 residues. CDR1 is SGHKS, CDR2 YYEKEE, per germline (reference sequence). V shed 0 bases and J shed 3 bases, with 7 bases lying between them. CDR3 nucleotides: TGTGCCAGCAGCTTGGGGGGAGACAATCAGCCCCAGCATTTT. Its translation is CASSLGGDNQPQHF. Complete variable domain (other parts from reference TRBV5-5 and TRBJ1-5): DAGVTQSPTHLIKTRGQQVTLRCSPISGHKSVSWYQQVLGQGPQFIFQYYEKEERGRGNFPDRFSARQFPNYSSELNVNALLLGDSALYLCASSLGGDNQPQHFGDGTRLSIL.

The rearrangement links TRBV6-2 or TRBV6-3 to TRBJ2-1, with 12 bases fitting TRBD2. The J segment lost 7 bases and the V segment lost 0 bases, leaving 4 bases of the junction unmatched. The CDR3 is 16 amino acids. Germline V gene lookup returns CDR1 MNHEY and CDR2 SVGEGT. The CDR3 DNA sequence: TGTGCCAGCAGTTACTCACTAGCGGGAGGTTTGAATGAGCAGTTCTTC. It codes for CASSYSLAGGLNEQFF.

CDR3: CAVSRETVTSGRGDEQFF. As DNA, the CDR3 is TGTGCGGTCAGCAGAGAAACTGTCACTAGCGGGAGGGGGGATGAGCAGTTCTTC. The chain recombines TRBV10-3 with TRBJ2-1; TRBD2 matches at 13 bases. This CDR3 has 18 amino acids. The V gene's germline CDR1 is ENHRY and CDR2 SYGVKD.

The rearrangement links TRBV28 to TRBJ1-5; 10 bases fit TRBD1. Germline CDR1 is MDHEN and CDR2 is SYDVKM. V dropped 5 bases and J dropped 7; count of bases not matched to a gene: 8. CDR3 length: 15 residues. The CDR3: CASSGGQGSRQPQHF. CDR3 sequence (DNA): TGTGCCAGCAGTGGGGGACAGGGGTCTCGACAGCCCCAGCATTTT.

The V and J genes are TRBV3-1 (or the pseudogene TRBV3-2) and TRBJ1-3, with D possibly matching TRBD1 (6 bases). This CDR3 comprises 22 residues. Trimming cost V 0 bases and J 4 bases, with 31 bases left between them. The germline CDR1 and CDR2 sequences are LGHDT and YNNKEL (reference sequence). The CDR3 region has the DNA TGTGCCAGCAGCCAAGAGGTTCTTTTGAACAGGGAAATCCATATCTCAGGAAACACCATATATTTT. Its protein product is CASSQEVLLNREIHISGNTIYF.

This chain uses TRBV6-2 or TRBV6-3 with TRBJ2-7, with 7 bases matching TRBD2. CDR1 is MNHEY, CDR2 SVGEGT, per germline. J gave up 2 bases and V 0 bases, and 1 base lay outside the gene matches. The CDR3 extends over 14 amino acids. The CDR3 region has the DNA TGTGCCAGCAGTTACTCACTAGCGCCCTACGAGCAGTACTTC. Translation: CASSYSLAPYEQYF.

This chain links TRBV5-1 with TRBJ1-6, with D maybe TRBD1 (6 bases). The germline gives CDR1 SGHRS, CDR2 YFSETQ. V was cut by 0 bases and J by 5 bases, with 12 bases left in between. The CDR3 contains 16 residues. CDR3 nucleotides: TGCGCCAGCAGCTTGGCCGGGACATTAAATAATTCACCCCTCCACTTT. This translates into CASSLAGTLNNSPLHF.

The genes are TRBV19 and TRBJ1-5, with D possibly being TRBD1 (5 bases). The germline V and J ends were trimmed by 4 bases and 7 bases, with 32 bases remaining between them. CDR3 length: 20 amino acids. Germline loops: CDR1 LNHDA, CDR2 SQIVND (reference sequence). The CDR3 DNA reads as TGTGCCAGTAGTAGCGCTGGAGGGGCAGCCTCAACGATAGGGAAGCAGCCCCAGCATTTT. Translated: CASSSAGGAASTIGKQPQHF.

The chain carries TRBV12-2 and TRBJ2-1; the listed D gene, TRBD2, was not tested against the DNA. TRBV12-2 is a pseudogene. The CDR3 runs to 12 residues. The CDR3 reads CASPCEYNEQFF. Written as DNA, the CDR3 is TGTGCAAGTCCCTGCGAGTACAATGAGCAGTTCTTC.

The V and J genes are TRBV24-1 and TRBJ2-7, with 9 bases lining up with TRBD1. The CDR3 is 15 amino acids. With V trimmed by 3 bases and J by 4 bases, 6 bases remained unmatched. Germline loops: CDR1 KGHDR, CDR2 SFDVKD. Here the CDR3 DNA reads TGTGCCACCAGTGATGGGGACAGGGCTAATTACGAGCAGTACTTC. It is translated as CATSDGDRANYEQYF.

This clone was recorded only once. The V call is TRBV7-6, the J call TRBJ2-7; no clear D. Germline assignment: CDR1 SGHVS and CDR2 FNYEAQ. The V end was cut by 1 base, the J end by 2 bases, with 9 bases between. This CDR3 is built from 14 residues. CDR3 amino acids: CASSLESQAYEQYF. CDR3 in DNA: TGTGCCAGCAGCTTAGAGAGCCAAGCCTACGAGCAGTACTTC.

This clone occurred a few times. This chain's CDR3 is CASSRYYRGLNQPQHF. Written as DNA, the CDR3 is TGTGCCAGCAGCCGATACTACAGGGGACTCAATCAGCCCCAGCATTTT. The chain links TRBV5-8 to TRBJ1-5; 7 bases are shared with TRBD1. This CDR3 spans 16 amino acids. Trimming took 4 bases from V and 3 from J; bases not matched to a gene: 10. The V gene's germline CDR1 is SGHTS and CDR2 YDEGEE.

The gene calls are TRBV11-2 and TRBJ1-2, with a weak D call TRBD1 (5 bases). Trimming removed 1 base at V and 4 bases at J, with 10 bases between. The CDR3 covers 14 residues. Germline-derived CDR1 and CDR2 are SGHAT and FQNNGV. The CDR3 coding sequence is TGTGCCAGCAGCTTAGCGGGGGTTGGCTATGGCTACACCTTC. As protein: CASSLAGVGYGYTF.

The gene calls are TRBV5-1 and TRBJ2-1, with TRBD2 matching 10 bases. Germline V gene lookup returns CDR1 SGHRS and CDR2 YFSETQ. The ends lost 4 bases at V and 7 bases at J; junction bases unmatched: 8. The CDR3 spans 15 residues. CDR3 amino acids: CASSPTSGLVNEQFF. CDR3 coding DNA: TGCGCCAGCAGCCCGACTAGCGGGTTGGTAAATGAGCAGTTCTTC. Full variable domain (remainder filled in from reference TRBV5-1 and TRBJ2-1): KAGVTQTPRYLIKTRGQQVTLSCSPISGHRSVSWYQQTPGQGLQFLFEYFSETQRNKGNFPGRFSGRQFSNSRSEMNVSTLELGDSALYLCASSPTSGLVNEQFFGPGTRLTVL.

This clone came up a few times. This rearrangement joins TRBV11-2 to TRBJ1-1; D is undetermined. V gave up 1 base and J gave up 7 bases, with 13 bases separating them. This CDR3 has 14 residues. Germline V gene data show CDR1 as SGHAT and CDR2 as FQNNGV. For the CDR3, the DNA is TGTGCCAGCAGCTTAGGGGAGTGGGTTGGTGAAGCTTTCTTT. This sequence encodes CASSLGEWVGEAFF.

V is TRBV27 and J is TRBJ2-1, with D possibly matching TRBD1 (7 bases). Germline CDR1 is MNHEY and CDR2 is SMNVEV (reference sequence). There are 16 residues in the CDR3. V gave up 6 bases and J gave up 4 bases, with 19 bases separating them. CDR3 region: CASRTGTETLYNEQFF. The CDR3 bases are TGTGCCAGCAGGACAGGGACTGAAACACTATACAATGAGCAGTTCTTC.

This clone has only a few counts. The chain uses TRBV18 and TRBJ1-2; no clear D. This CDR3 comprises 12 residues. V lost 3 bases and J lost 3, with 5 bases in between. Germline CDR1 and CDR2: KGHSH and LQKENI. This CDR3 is CASSPRDYGYTF. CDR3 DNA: TGTGCCAGCTCACCGAGAGACTATGGCTACACCTTC. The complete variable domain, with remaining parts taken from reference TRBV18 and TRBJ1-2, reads NAGVMQNPRHLVRRRGQEARLRCSPMKGHSHVYWYRQLPEEGLKFMVYLQKENIIDESGMPKERFSAEFPKEGPSILRIQQVVRGDSAAYFCASSPRDYGYTFGSGTRLTVV.

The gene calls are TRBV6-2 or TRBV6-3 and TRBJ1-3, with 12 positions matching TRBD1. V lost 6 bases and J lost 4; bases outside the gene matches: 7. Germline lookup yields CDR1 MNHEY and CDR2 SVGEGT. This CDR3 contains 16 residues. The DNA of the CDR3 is TGTGCCAGCAGCACGGGACAGGGGGCCGGCGGAAACACCATATATTTT. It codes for CASSTGQGAGGNTIYF.

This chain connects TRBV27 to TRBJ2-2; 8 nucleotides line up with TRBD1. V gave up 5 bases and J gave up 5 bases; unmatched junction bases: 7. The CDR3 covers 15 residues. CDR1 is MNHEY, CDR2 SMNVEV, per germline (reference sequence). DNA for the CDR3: TGTGCCAGCAGTCAACGACAGGGGTGGACCGGGGAGCTGTTTTTT. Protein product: CASSQRQGWTGELFF.

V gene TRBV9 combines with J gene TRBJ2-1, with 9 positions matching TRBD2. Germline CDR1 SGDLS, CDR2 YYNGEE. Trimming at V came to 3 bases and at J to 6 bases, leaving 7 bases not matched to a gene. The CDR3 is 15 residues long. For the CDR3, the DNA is TGTGCCAGCAGCGGACAAGCAGCGGGAGGCAATGAGCAGTTCTTC. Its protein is CASSGQAAGGNEQFF.

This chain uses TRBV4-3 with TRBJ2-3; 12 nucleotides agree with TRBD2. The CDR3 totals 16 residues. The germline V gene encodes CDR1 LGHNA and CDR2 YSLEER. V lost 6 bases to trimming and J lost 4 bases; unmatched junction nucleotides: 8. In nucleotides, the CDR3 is TGCGCCAGCAGGCACACTAGCGGGGGGTGGTCAGATACGCAGTATTTT. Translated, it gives CASRHTSGGWSDTQYF.

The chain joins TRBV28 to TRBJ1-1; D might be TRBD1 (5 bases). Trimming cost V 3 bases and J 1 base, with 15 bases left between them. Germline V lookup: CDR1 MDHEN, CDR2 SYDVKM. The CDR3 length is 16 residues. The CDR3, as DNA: TGTGCCAGCAGTTTTACCGCAGGGCTGAGGAACACTGAAGCTTTCTTT. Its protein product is CASSFTAGLRNTEAFF. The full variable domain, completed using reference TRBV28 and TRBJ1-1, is DVKVTQSSRYLVKRTGEKVFLECVQDMDHENMFWYRQDPGLGLRLIYFSYDVKMKEKGDIPEGYSVSREKKERFSLILESASTNQTSMYLCASSFTAGLRNTEAFFGQGTRLTVV.

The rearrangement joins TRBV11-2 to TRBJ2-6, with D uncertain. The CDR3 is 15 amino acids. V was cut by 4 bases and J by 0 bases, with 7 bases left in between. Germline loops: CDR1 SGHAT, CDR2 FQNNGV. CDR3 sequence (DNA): TGTGCCAGCAGCTCAGACTCCTCTGGGGCCAACGTCCTGACTTTC. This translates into CASSSDSSGANVLTF.